Sequencing of this TCR beta chain was carried out in a study of cytomegalovirus exposure and HLA in healthy donors. Study as a whole: Across some 400 genotyped donors, about 86% landed in the Caucasian-associated ancestry cluster. Study-level findings and limits: When presence/absence was analysed, sequencing depth was taken to be roughly uniform across donors.

To note about this clone: Its antigen is unidentified.

PCR was performed using 60 Vbeta and 13 Jbeta primers. Methods used by the authors: Later, tens of millions of unique TCR beta chains were counted in an analysis, and around 11 million of them were shared. Sequenced by immunoSEQ multiplex PCR; TCRdb stores in-frame clones only, minus some. V and J calls and clone size are as listed in that table; D and trimming were resolved from the DNA. This table holds 140,000 to 150,000 clones, 78% found once. V gave up 6 bases and J gave up 5 bases, with 17 bases separating them. Looked up from germline, CDR1 is ENHRY and CDR2 is SYGVKD. CDR3 length equals 15 residues.

The sample consisted of PBMCs. The chain employs TRBV10-3 and TRBJ2-4; D may be TRBD2 (5 bases). The TCR sequence derives from a female donor in good health and CMV-seronegative. In nucleotides, the CDR3 is TGTGCCATCAGCGGAGGTAGAGGAGGCGAAAACATTCAGTACTTC. Translating gives CAISGGRGGENIQYF.